This T cell receptor (beta chain) is from a study of cytomegalovirus exposure and HLA in healthy donors. PCR amplification relied on 60 Vbeta primers (plus 13 Jbeta primers). The method was immunoSEQ multiplex PCR; TCRdb's version includes in-frame clones alone and lacks a portion of them. Among approximately 150,000 clones, around nine tenths were seen once, and the ten largest hold approximately 0.85%. The CDR3 sequence is 14 residues long. CDR1 and CDR2 (germline): SNHLY, FYNNEI. The trim removed 2 bases at V and 7 bases at J, leaving 7 bases unmatched. V usage is TRBV2 and J usage is TRBJ1-1; TRBD1 matches 7 bases. This TCR came from a woman aged 25-40 years in good health and CMV-seronegative. Sequenced: PBMCs. The CDR3 spells CASSERERTGEAFF. For the CDR3, the DNA is TGTGCCAGCAGTGAAAGGGAACGGACAGGTGAAGCTTTCTTT.